Listed below are T cell receptor beta chains from one sample, sequenced in a study of blood T cells in healthy people across ages. TCRdb analysed the 5' RACE reads with MiXCR anew, one entry per CDR3 protein. The sample consists of hundreds of thousands of distinct CDR3 sequences, around 27% of them appearing once. This same sample was also part of a study on T cells of mothers and their children.

The sample consisted of blood. The source is a boy aged 2 to 10 in good health. Each CDR3 is given with its conserved first and last residue. The order of the fields is D gene, V gene, J gene, clone size, CDR3 DNA, CDR3 protein. A D gene is named only where the DNA matches it firmly. Clone size appears in some rows only: once, few, many, or a class for an expanded clone.

d_call: -; v_call: TRBV3-1; j_call: TRBJ2-5; clone_size: few; cdr3_nt: TGTGCCAGCAGCCAAGCAGGACCGTACCTTTACCAAGAGACCCAGTACTTC; cdr3_aa: CASSQAGPYLYQETQYF
d_call: -; v_call: TRBV28; j_call: TRBJ2-1; clone_size: -; cdr3_nt: TGTGCCAGCAGTGAGGGAGGAGACTACAATGAGCAGTTCTTC; cdr3_aa: CASSEGGDYNEQFF
d_call: TRBD2; v_call: TRBV15; j_call: TRBJ2-7; clone_size: -; cdr3_nt: TGTGCCACCAGCAGAGTTGGGACTAGTTACGAGCAGTACTTC; cdr3_aa: CATSRVGTSYEQYF
d_call: -; v_call: TRBV4-3; j_call: TRBJ2-2; clone_size: -; cdr3_nt: TGCGCCAGCAGCCAAGATTTGCTTTCCGGGGAGCTGTTTTTT; cdr3_aa: CASSQDLLSGELFF
d_call: -; v_call: TRBV12-3/TRBV12-4; j_call: TRBJ1-4; clone_size: -; cdr3_nt: TGTGCCAGCACCCTAATGGGGGAAAAACTGTTTTTT; cdr3_aa: CASTLMGEKLFF
d_call: -; v_call: TRBV6-5; j_call: TRBJ1-5; clone_size: -; cdr3_nt: TGTGCCAGCAGTTGGGGCGGCAATCAGCCCCAGCATTTT; cdr3_aa: CASSWGGNQPQHF
d_call: -; v_call: TRBV20-1; j_call: TRBJ2-7; clone_size: few; cdr3_nt: TGCAGTGCTAGAGATGGACTGCATGGCTCCTACGAGCAGTACTTC; cdr3_aa: CSARDGLHGSYEQYF
d_call: -; v_call: TRBV14; j_call: TRBJ2-1; clone_size: few; cdr3_nt: TGTGCCAGCAGAATGATCGGACAGTCCAATGAGCAGTTCTTC; cdr3_aa: CASRMIGQSNEQFF
d_call: -; v_call: TRBV6-1; j_call: TRBJ2-5; clone_size: -; cdr3_nt: TGTGCCAGCAGTGAAGGAGTGGGGCAAGAGACCCAGTACTTC; cdr3_aa: CASSEGVGQETQYF
d_call: TRBD1; v_call: TRBV9; j_call: TRBJ2-1; clone_size: -; cdr3_nt: TGTGCCAGCAGCGTCGGGGGACAGGTCTACAATGAGCAGTTCTTC; cdr3_aa: CASSVGGQVYNEQFF
d_call: TRBD1; v_call: TRBV20-1; j_call: TRBJ1-4; clone_size: -; cdr3_nt: TGCAGTGCTAGGCCGGGACAGGCGATAAAACTGTTTTTT; cdr3_aa: CSARPGQAIKLFF
d_call: TRBD1; v_call: TRBV7-3; j_call: TRBJ1-3; clone_size: -; cdr3_nt: TGTGCCAGCAGCCCCCGGACAGGGAATTCTGGAAACACCATATATTTT; cdr3_aa: CASSPRTGNSGNTIYF
d_call: -; v_call: TRBV6-5; j_call: TRBJ2-2; clone_size: -; cdr3_nt: TGTGCCTTCCGGGATTCGAACACCGGGGAGCTGTTTTTT; cdr3_aa: CAFRDSNTGELFF
d_call: TRBD1; v_call: TRBV5-5; j_call: TRBJ2-1; clone_size: -; cdr3_nt: TGTGCCAGCAGCTCCCCCAACAGGGGCTACAATGAGCAGTTCTTC; cdr3_aa: CASSSPNRGYNEQFF
d_call: TRBD1; v_call: TRBV4-1; j_call: TRBJ2-7; clone_size: -; cdr3_nt: TGCGCCAGCAGCCTATTCCCCCAGGGGGTCTACGAGCAGTACTTC; cdr3_aa: CASSLFPQGVYEQYF
d_call: -; v_call: TRBV29-1; j_call: TRBJ2-5; clone_size: few; cdr3_nt: TGCAGCGTTGAAGATCCTAAAGAGACCCAGTACTTC; cdr3_aa: CSVEDPKETQYF
d_call: TRBD2; v_call: TRBV5-1; j_call: TRBJ2-7; clone_size: -; cdr3_nt: TGCGCCAGCAGCGCCCTTGGGCGGGCTAGCGGGGTGGGCGAGCAGTACTTC; cdr3_aa: CASSALGRASGVGEQYF
d_call: -; v_call: TRBV3-1; j_call: TRBJ1-4; clone_size: -; cdr3_nt: TGTGCCAGCAGCCAAGCCAGGGGTCAGCGGGGGAGTAATGAAAAACTGTTTTTT; cdr3_aa: CASSQARGQRGSNEKLFF
d_call: -; v_call: TRBV6-1; j_call: TRBJ2-4; clone_size: few; cdr3_nt: TGTGCCAGCATTACGACAGGAGCCAAAAACATTCAGTACTTC; cdr3_aa: CASITTGAKNIQYF
d_call: TRBD2; v_call: TRBV10-3; j_call: TRBJ2-5; clone_size: few; cdr3_nt: TGTGCCATCAGCCTAACCGGGGGGGCCTTCGCAGAGACCCAGTACTTC; cdr3_aa: CAISLTGGAFAETQYF
d_call: TRBD1; v_call: TRBV28; j_call: TRBJ1-4; clone_size: few; cdr3_nt: TGTGCCAGCAGTGCGCCGGGACAGTTCCTTGCAACTAATGAAAAACTGTTTTTT; cdr3_aa: CASSAPGQFLATNEKLFF
d_call: -; v_call: TRBV20-1; j_call: TRBJ2-5; clone_size: few; cdr3_nt: TGCAGTGTCGGAGAGGTCTATTTAGAAGAGACCCAGTACTTC; cdr3_aa: CSVGEVYLEETQYF
d_call: -; v_call: TRBV6-2/TRBV6-3; j_call: TRBJ2-7; clone_size: few; cdr3_nt: TGTACCAGCAGTTCCTACATAAAGGGGGAGCAGTACTTC; cdr3_aa: CTSSSYIKGEQYF
d_call: TRBD1; v_call: TRBV27; j_call: TRBJ1-2; clone_size: -; cdr3_nt: TGTGCCAGCAGTCGCAAAAAGACAGGGGAGGGTTACGGCTACACCTTC; cdr3_aa: CASSRKKTGEGYGYTF
d_call: -; v_call: TRBV7-9; j_call: TRBJ1-2; clone_size: few; cdr3_nt: TGTGCCAGCAGACGCTTAACGGACCCACCTCCGGATGGCTACACCTTC; cdr3_aa: CASRRLTDPPPDGYTF
d_call: -; v_call: TRBV4-2; j_call: TRBJ1-3; clone_size: -; cdr3_nt: TGTGCCAGCAGCCAAGCGGGGCAAAGGGACACCTTATATTTT; cdr3_aa: CASSQAGQRDTLYF
d_call: -; v_call: TRBV12-3/TRBV12-4; j_call: TRBJ2-1; clone_size: -; cdr3_nt: TGTGCCAGCAGTGACATCTATTCCAATGAGCAGTTCTTC; cdr3_aa: CASSDIYSNEQFF
d_call: -; v_call: TRBV4-3; j_call: TRBJ2-3; clone_size: few; cdr3_nt: TGCGCCAGCAGCCTCTCAACGGGCAGGGGAGATACGCAGTATTTT; cdr3_aa: CASSLSTGRGDTQYF
d_call: TRBD2; v_call: TRBV9; j_call: TRBJ2-1; clone_size: -; cdr3_nt: TGTGCCAGCAGTGCACAATCCAGCGGGGGATACAATGAGCAGTTCTTC; cdr3_aa: CASSAQSSGGYNEQFF
d_call: -; v_call: TRBV5-4; j_call: TRBJ1-2; clone_size: few; cdr3_nt: TGTGCCAGCAGCTCCACAGCGGAGTATGGCTACACCTTC; cdr3_aa: CASSSTAEYGYTF
d_call: TRBD2; v_call: TRBV29-1; j_call: TRBJ2-5; clone_size: -; cdr3_nt: TGCAGCGGGACTAGTTCTAAAGAGACCCAGTACTTC; cdr3_aa: CSGTSSKETQYF
d_call: -; v_call: TRBV3-1; j_call: TRBJ2-2; clone_size: many; cdr3_nt: TGTGCCAGCAGCCAGCCACTAGTCGCCGGGGAGCTGTTTTTT; cdr3_aa: CASSQPLVAGELFF
d_call: TRBD2; v_call: TRBV2; j_call: TRBJ2-1; clone_size: -; cdr3_nt: TGTGCCAGCAGATCGCTAGCGGGGGTAGAGCAGTTCTTC; cdr3_aa: CASRSLAGVEQFF
d_call: TRBD2; v_call: TRBV6-1; j_call: TRBJ2-1; clone_size: -; cdr3_nt: TGTGCCAGCAGGGCCCGCGGTAGCGTAGCGGGAGGGGTTGAGAATGAGCAGTTCTTC; cdr3_aa: CASRARGSVAGGVENEQFF
d_call: TRBD2; v_call: TRBV7-9; j_call: TRBJ2-7; clone_size: -; cdr3_nt: TGTGCCAGCAGCTTTCCGGGACTAGCCAGCGAGCAGTACTTC; cdr3_aa: CASSFPGLASEQYF
d_call: TRBD1; v_call: TRBV2; j_call: TRBJ2-3; clone_size: -; cdr3_nt: TGTGCCAGCAGTAGTCCCGGGACAGGAATGGAGTATTTT; cdr3_aa: CASSSPGTGMEYF
d_call: TRBD2; v_call: TRBV28; j_call: TRBJ2-2; clone_size: many; cdr3_nt: TGTGCCAGCAGACCGGGGGGGCCCACCGGGGAGCTGTTTTTT; cdr3_aa: CASRPGGPTGELFF
d_call: -; v_call: TRBV29-1; j_call: TRBJ2-5; clone_size: few; cdr3_nt: TGCAGCGTTGAAGAAGCCACCTCTGAGACCCAGTACTTC; cdr3_aa: CSVEEATSETQYF
d_call: TRBD2; v_call: TRBV7-2; j_call: TRBJ2-1; clone_size: -; cdr3_nt: TGTGCCAGCAGCTCTAGCGGGAGTACCTACAATGAGCAGTTCTTC; cdr3_aa: CASSSSGSTYNEQFF
d_call: -; v_call: TRBV20-1; j_call: TRBJ2-7; clone_size: -; cdr3_nt: TGCAGTGCTAAAGTCGCTTACGAGCAGTACTTC; cdr3_aa: CSAKVAYEQYF
d_call: -; v_call: TRBV7-9; j_call: TRBJ2-7; clone_size: -; cdr3_nt: TGTGCCAGCAGCGTTGAGGGGTACGAGCAGTACTTC; cdr3_aa: CASSVEGYEQYF
d_call: -; v_call: TRBV11-2; j_call: TRBJ2-1; clone_size: few; cdr3_nt: TGTGCCAGCAGCTTATACCCTACAGGCTACAATGAGCAGTTCTTC; cdr3_aa: CASSLYPTGYNEQFF
d_call: -; v_call: TRBV7-9; j_call: TRBJ2-7; clone_size: -; cdr3_nt: TGTGCCAGCAGCTTAGTTCACAGGCCCTACGAGCAGTACTTC; cdr3_aa: CASSLVHRPYEQYF
d_call: -; v_call: TRBV4-3; j_call: TRBJ2-2; clone_size: few; cdr3_nt: TGCGCCAGCAGCCAAGATCAGGGTCCCACCGGGGAGCTGTTTTTT; cdr3_aa: CASSQDQGPTGELFF
d_call: -; v_call: TRBV20-1; j_call: TRBJ2-1; clone_size: -; cdr3_nt: TGCAGTGCTAGAGATAGTGCCGGTGAGCAGTTCTTC; cdr3_aa: CSARDSAGEQFF
d_call: TRBD1; v_call: TRBV20-1; j_call: TRBJ1-5; clone_size: few; cdr3_nt: TGCAGTGCTTACGGGACAGGGGGATCTAATCAGCCCCAGCATTTT; cdr3_aa: CSAYGTGGSNQPQHF
d_call: TRBD2; v_call: TRBV6-5; j_call: TRBJ2-5; clone_size: -; cdr3_nt: TGTGCCAGCAGTTTACAATCCCCGGGACTAGCGGGAGGGCCGGTAGAGACCCAGTACTTC; cdr3_aa: CASSLQSPGLAGGPVETQYF
d_call: -; v_call: TRBV20-1; j_call: TRBJ2-3; clone_size: -; cdr3_nt: TGCAGTGCGGGGGCCGCAGATACGCAGTATTTT; cdr3_aa: CSAGAADTQYF
d_call: -; v_call: TRBV21-1; j_call: TRBJ2-7; clone_size: -; cdr3_nt: TGTGCCAGCAGCAAACCCCCCTACAGGCCCCACGAGCAGTACTTC; cdr3_aa: CASSKPPYRPHEQYF
d_call: -; v_call: TRBV2; j_call: TRBJ1-5; clone_size: once; cdr3_nt: TGTGCCAGCAGTCCCCTCCGACCCAATCAGCCCCAGCATTTT; cdr3_aa: CASSPLRPNQPQHF